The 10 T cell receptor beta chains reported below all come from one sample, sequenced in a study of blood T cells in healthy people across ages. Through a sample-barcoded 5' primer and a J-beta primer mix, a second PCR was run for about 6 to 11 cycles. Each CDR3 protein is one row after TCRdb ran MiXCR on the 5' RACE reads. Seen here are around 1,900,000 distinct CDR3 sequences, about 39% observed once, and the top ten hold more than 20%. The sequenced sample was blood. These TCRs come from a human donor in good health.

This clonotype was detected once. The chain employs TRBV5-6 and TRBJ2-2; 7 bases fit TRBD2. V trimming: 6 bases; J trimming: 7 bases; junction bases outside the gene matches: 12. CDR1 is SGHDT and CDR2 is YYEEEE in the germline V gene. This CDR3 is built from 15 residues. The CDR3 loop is CASTRGGFYIGELFF. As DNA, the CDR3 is TGTGCCAGCACGCGCGGGGGATTCTACATCGGGGAGCTGTTTTTT.

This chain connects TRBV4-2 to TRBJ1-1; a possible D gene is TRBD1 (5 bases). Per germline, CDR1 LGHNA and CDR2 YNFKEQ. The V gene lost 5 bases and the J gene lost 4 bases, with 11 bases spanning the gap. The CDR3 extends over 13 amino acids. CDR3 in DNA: TGTGCCAGCAGCACCGCGGGGGGCACTGAAGCTTTCTTT. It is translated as CASSTAGGTEAFF.

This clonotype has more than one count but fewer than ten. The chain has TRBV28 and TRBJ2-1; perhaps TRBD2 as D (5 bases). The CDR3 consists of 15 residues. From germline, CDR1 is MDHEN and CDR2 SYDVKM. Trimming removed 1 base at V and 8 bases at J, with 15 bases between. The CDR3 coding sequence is TGTGCCAGCAGTTTATCAACTAGGGTCGCCGATGAGCAGTTCTTC. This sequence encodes CASSLSTRVADEQFF.

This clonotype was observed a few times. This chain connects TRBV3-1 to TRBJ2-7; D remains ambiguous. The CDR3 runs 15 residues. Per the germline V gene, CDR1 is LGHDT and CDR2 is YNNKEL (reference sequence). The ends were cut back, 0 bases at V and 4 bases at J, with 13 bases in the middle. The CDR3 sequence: CASSQDLGQPYEQYF. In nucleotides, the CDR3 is TGTGCCAGCAGCCAAGATCTAGGGCAGCCATACGAGCAGTACTTC.

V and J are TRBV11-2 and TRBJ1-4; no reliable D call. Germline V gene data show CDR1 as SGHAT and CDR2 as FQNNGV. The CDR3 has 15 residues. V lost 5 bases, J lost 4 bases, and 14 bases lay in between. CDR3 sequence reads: CASSLRTGYNEKLFF. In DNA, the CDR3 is TGTGCCAGCAGCCTCAGGACGGGTTATAATGAAAAACTGTTTTTT.

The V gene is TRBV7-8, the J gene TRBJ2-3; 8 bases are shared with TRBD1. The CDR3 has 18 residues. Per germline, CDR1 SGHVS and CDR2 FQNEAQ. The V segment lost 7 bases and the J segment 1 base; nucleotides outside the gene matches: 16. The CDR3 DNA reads TGTGCCAGCATCCTACTCCCCCCAGGGGGCTATGGCACAGATACGCAGTATTTT. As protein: CASILLPPGGYGTDTQYF.

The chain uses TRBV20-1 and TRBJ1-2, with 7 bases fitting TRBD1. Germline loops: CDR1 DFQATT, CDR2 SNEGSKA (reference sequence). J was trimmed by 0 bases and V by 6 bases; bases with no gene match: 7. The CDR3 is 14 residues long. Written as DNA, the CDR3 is TGCAGTGCCGTAAGACAGGGCTCTAACTATGGCTACACCTTC. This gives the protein CSAVRQGSNYGYTF.

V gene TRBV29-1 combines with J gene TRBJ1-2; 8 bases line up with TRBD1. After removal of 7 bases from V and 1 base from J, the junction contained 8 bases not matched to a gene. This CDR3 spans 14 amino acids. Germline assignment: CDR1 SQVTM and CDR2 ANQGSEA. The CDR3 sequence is CSAKDREFNYGYTF. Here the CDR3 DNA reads TGCAGCGCCAAGGACAGGGAGTTTAACTATGGCTACACCTTC.

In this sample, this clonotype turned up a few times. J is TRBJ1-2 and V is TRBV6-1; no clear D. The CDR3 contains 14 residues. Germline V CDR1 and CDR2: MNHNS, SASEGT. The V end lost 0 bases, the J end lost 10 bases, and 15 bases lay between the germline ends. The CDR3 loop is CASSEAGSIPYYTF. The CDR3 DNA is TGTGCCAGCAGTGAAGCGGGCAGTATACCATACTACACCTTC.

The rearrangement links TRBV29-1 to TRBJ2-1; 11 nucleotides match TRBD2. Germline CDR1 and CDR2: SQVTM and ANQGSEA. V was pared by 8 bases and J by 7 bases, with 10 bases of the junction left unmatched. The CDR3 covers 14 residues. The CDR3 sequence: CSHLAGGPWNEQFF. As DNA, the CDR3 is TGCAGCCATTTAGCGGGAGGGCCTTGGAATGAGCAGTTCTTC.